Shown below are 27 T cell receptor beta chains from a single sample sequenced in a study of T cell responses to AZD1222 COVID-19 vaccine. Assay: immunoSEQ multiplex PCR; the TCRdb copy retains only in-frame clones and omits some. Among around 140,000 clones, about 93% were seen once, and the ten largest hold 4.5% to 6%. Sequenced here: peripheral blood, sampled on day 0 of AZD1222 vaccination. These receptors were taken from an adult in good health.

V is TRBV7-7 and J is TRBJ2-5; 7 bases map to TRBD1. V trimming: 5 bases; J trimming: 5 bases; junction bases outside the gene matches: 11. Germline CDR1 reads SSHAT; CDR2 reads FNYEAQ (reference sequence). CDR3 length: 15 residues. DNA for the CDR3: TGTGCCAGCAGCGCCGGACAGGCCGGCTGGGAGACCCAGTACTTC. Translated: CASSAGQAGWETQYF.

The J gene is TRBJ1-2, the V gene TRBV5-6, with D perhaps matching TRBD1 (5 bases). CDR1 and CDR2 from the germline V gene are SGHDT and YYEEEE. The CDR3 spans 16 residues. V lost 0 bases, J lost 5 bases, and 17 bases lay in between. CDR3 in amino acids: CASSLVLGGTIYGYTF. The CDR3 bases are TGTGCCAGCAGCTTGGTTCTCGGCGGGACCATATATGGCTACACCTTC.

The rearrangement uses TRBV6-5 and TRBJ1-3; 7 bases match TRBD1. The junction had 3 bases not matched to a gene; V was cut back by 5 bases and J by 8 bases. Germline CDR1 and CDR2: MNHEY and SVGAGI. This CDR3 contains 12 residues. The CDR3 protein is CASSRQGHTIYF. In DNA, the CDR3 is TGTGCCAGCAGTCGACAGGGACACACCATATATTTT.

The V and J genes are TRBV5-5 and TRBJ1-1, with D perhaps TRBD1 (5 bases). Germline V CDR1 and CDR2: SGHKS, YYEKEE (reference sequence). V lost 6 bases and J lost 1, with 16 bases in between. The CDR3 contains 15 residues. The CDR3 loop reads CASKYGAQPNTEAFF. In DNA, the CDR3 is TGTGCCAGCAAATACGGGGCCCAACCGAACACTGAAGCTTTCTTT.

The chain carries TRBV6-5 and TRBJ2-7; D may be TRBD1 or TRBD2 (5 bases each). The CDR3 has 13 amino acids. Germline assignment: CDR1 MNHEY and CDR2 SVGAGI. V was shortened by 8 bases and J by 7 bases, with 18 bases between the two germline ends. CDR3: CASDRDLGGEQYF. The CDR3, as DNA: TGTGCCAGCGACCGGGACCTTGGTGGGGAGCAGTACTTC.

This chain uses TRBV3-1 (or the pseudogene TRBV3-2) with TRBJ1-2; TRBD1 is a possible D gene (5 bases). The CDR3 is 14 amino acids. The germline gives CDR1 LGHDT, CDR2 YNNKEL (reference sequence). Trimming stripped 0 bases from V and 8 bases from J, with 13 bases between. DNA for the CDR3: TGTGCCAGCAGCCAAGACAGGGTCCGATACGGCTACACCTTC. This translates into CASSQDRVRYGYTF.

V usage is TRBV3-1 (or the pseudogene TRBV3-2) and J usage is TRBJ2-1; D is undetermined. CDR3 length: 11 residues. V lost 7 bases, J lost 5 bases, and 6 bases lay in between. Germline CDR1 LGHDT, CDR2 YNNKEL (reference sequence). DNA of the CDR3: TGTGCCAGCACAGTGGACAATGAGCAGTTCTTC. This gives the protein CASTVDNEQFF.

The rearrangement joins TRBV11-2 to TRBJ1-4, with D possibly TRBD1 on 5 matching bases. CDR1 and CDR2 (germline): SGHAT, FQNNGV. The CDR3 extends over 15 amino acids. The V end lost 5 bases, the J end lost 8 bases, and 18 bases lay between the germline ends. CDR3 region: CASSPPGGGEEKLFF. The DNA of the CDR3 is TGTGCCAGCAGCCCCCCCGGGGGAGGAGAAGAAAAACTGTTTTTT. Supplemented by reference TRBV11-2 and TRBJ1-4, the full variable domain reads EAGVAQSPRYKIIEKRQSVAFWCNPISGHATLYWYQQILGQGPKLLIQFQNNGVVDDSQLPKDRFSAERLKGVDSTLKIQPAKLEDSAVYLCASSPPGGGEEKLFFGSGTQLSVL.

The rearrangement uses TRBV2 and TRBJ1-2, with a weak D call TRBD1 (5 bases). This CDR3 comprises 13 residues. V lost 8 bases and J lost 8, with 18 bases in between. Germline assignment: CDR1 SNHLY and CDR2 FYNNEI. The CDR3 loop is CASGALQAPGYTF. CDR3 nucleotide sequence: TGTGCCAGCGGGGCTCTACAGGCTCCGGGCTACACCTTC.

This clone came up once. The chain couples TRBV6-5 to TRBJ1-1; possible D gene TRBD1, 5 bases. CDR1 and CDR2 from the germline V gene are MNHEY and SVGAGI. The CDR3 totals 13 residues. V gave up 7 bases and J gave up 4 bases, with 13 bases separating them. The CDR3 DNA sequence: TGTGCCAGCATGCAGGGTTATTTCACTGAAGCTTTCTTT. Its translation: CASMQGYFTEAFF.

The sample holds a few counts of this clone. CDR3 nucleotide sequence: TGTGCCAGCAGCTTCCCGGGACCTGGAAACACCATATATTTT. Its protein product is CASSFPGPGNTIYF. V and J are TRBV7-2 and TRBJ1-3; TRBD1 might be the D (5 bases). Germline V gives CDR1 SGHTA, CDR2 FQGNSA. The CDR3 runs to 14 residues. V lost 3 bases and J lost 2, with 8 bases in between. Full variable domain (missing parts from reference TRBV7-2 and TRBJ1-3): GAGVSQSPSNKVTEKGKDVELRCDPISGHTALYWYRQSLGQGLEFLIYFQGNSAPDKSGLPSDRFSAERTGGSVSTLTIQRTQQEDSAVYLCASSFPGPGNTIYFGEGSWLTVV.

The DNA of the CDR3 is TGTGCCAGCAGTTCAGGGGTTCAGCCCCAGCATTTT. It encodes CASSSGVQPQHF. The V call is TRBV12-3 or TRBV12-4, the J call TRBJ1-5; TRBD1 might be the D (6 bases). Trimming shortened V by 4 bases and J by 6 bases, and 7 bases separated the two germline ends. The CDR3 has 12 amino acids.

This clone appeared a single time. J is TRBJ1-4 and V is TRBV18; no definite D call. Germline-derived CDR1 and CDR2 are KGHSH and LQKENI. CDR3 size: 13 residues. Trimming took off 2 bases at V and 7 bases at J, with 8 bases between the two ends. Here the CDR3 DNA reads TGTGCCAGCTCACCAAACCGAGGTGAAAAACTGTTTTTT. This translates into CASSPNRGEKLFF.

The chain's CDR3 is CASSLVGGTEAFF. The CDR3 region has the DNA TGTGCCAGCAGTTTGGTGGGGGGCACTGAAGCTTTCTTT. This chain connects TRBV12-3 or TRBV12-4 to TRBJ1-1; a possible D gene is TRBD1 (5 bases). The CDR3 is made up of 13 amino acids. V lost 3 bases and J lost 4, with 9 bases in between.

The J gene is TRBJ2-7, the V gene TRBV29-1; no firm D call. CDR1 and CDR2 (germline): SQVTM, ANQGSEA. V was trimmed by 5 bases and J by 3 bases, leaving 14 bases between them. The CDR3 consists of 13 residues. CDR3 protein: CSVRSQTHYEQYF. The CDR3 DNA sequence: TGCAGCGTTCGATCGCAGACGCACTACGAGCAGTACTTC.

The V gene is TRBV7-9, the J gene TRBJ2-4; TRBD1 aligns across 8 bases. The germline CDR1 and CDR2 sequences are SEHNR and FQNEAQ (reference sequence). After removal of 0 bases from V and 6 bases from J, the junction contained 7 bases not matched to a gene. This CDR3 contains 16 residues. The CDR3 nucleotides read TGTGCCAGCAGCTTAGCTGACAGGGGAGTGAGAAACATTCAGTACTTC. As protein: CASSLADRGVRNIQYF.

The CDR3 nucleotides read TGTGCCAGCAGCTTAGAGGCAGGGTACACTGAAGCTTTCTTT. It specifies CASSLEAGYTEAFF. This chain connects TRBV7-8 to TRBJ1-1; D may be TRBD1 (5 bases). The CDR3 length is 14 residues. Germline values: CDR1 SGHVS, CDR2 FQNEAQ. Trimming pared 1 base from V and 3 bases from J, leaving 9 bases between.

This sequence joins TRBV27 and TRBJ2-6; D unresolved. V shed 10 bases and J shed 0 bases, with 7 bases lying between them. Per the germline V gene, CDR1 is MNHEY and CDR2 is SMNVEV (reference sequence). CDR3 length: 13 residues. CDR3 DNA sequence: TGTGCCACCTCGTACTCTGGGGCCAACGTCCTGACTTTC. It translates to CATSYSGANVLTF.

V is TRBV7-3 and J is TRBJ1-2; D may be TRBD1 (6 bases). Trimming cost V 2 bases and J 3 bases, with 7 bases left between them. The CDR3 totals 13 residues. CDR1 and CDR2 from the germline V gene are SGHTA and FQGTGA. The CDR3 here is CASSLAGDYGYTF. The CDR3, as DNA: TGTGCCAGCAGCTTAGCAGGGGACTATGGCTACACCTTC.

The chain combines TRBV7-2 with TRBJ2-7; a possible D gene is TRBD1 (6 bases). Germline assignment: CDR1 SGHTA and CDR2 FQGNSA. Trimming left V 2 bases short and J 0 bases short, with 11 bases between. The CDR3 is 15 residues long. DNA for the CDR3: TGTGCCAGCAGCTTAACGGGACACAGCTCCTACGAGCAGTACTTC. This sequence encodes CASSLTGHSSYEQYF.

The chain joins TRBV29-1 to TRBJ2-1; 12 nucleotides agree with TRBD2. The germline V gene encodes CDR1 SQVTM and CDR2 ANQGSEA. V dropped 5 bases and J dropped 6; count of bases not matched to a gene: 5. This CDR3 is built from 14 residues. The CDR3 DNA reads TGCAGCGTTTCGGGACTAGCGGGTTTCAATGAGCAGTTCTTC. It is translated as CSVSGLAGFNEQFF.

The gene calls are TRBV6-5 and TRBJ1-5; D is perhaps TRBD1 (6 bases). Per the germline V gene, CDR1 is MNHEY and CDR2 is SVGAGI. CDR3 size: 14 residues. V was cut by 2 bases and J by 5 bases, with 10 bases left in between. The CDR3 region is CASSYMGADQPQHF. The CDR3 DNA is TGTGCCAGCAGTTACATGGGGGCCGATCAGCCCCAGCATTTT.

The CDR3 DNA reads TGTGCCAGCAGTGACCCGTCGGAAAGCTCCTACAATGAGCAGTTCTTC. Its protein is CASSDPSESSYNEQFF. The rearrangement uses TRBV25-1 and TRBJ2-1; D unclear. Germline V gene lookup returns CDR1 MGHDK and CDR2 SYGVNS. The CDR3 runs to 16 residues. Trimming pared 3 bases from V and 0 bases from J, leaving 12 bases between.

This rearrangement joins TRBV2 to TRBJ1-5; a possible D gene is TRBD1 (6 bases). Germline CDR1 SNHLY, CDR2 FYNNEI. V was trimmed by 4 bases and J by 3 bases, leaving 16 bases between them. The CDR3 covers 16 residues. The chain's CDR3 is CASSVDAGVDNQPQHF. The CDR3 DNA follows: TGTGCCAGCAGTGTCGATGCAGGGGTGGACAATCAGCCCCAGCATTTT. Drawing the rest from reference TRBV2 and TRBJ1-5, the complete variable domain is EPEVTQTPSHQVTQMGQEVILRCVPISNHLYFYWYRQILGQKVEFLVSFYNNEISEKSEIFDDQFSVERPDGSNFTLKIRSTKLEDSAMYFCASSVDAGVDNQPQHFGDGTRLSIL.

The rearrangement joins TRBV19 to TRBJ1-2, with TRBD1 matching 7 bases. The trim removed 9 bases at V and 8 bases at J, leaving 12 bases unmatched. Germline V lookup: CDR1 LNHDA, CDR2 SQIVND (reference sequence). The CDR3 consists of 13 residues. The DNA for the CDR3 is TGTGCCAGCTCCAGACAGGGAACAGGAGGCTACACCTTC. Translated: CASSRQGTGGYTF.

This chain joins TRBV27 and TRBJ1-4, with D possibly being TRBD1 (5 bases). CDR3 length: 17 amino acids. Per germline, CDR1 MNHEY and CDR2 SMNVEV (reference sequence). The V end lost 4 bases, the J end lost 0 bases, and 15 bases lay between the germline ends. CDR3 sequence (DNA): TGTGCCAGCAGTTCATCCGGGACTTTCGCAACTAATGAAAAACTGTTTTTT. It codes for CASSSSGTFATNEKLFF.

The chain couples TRBV3-1 (or the pseudogene TRBV3-2) to TRBJ2-7, with D tentatively TRBD2 (5 bases). The ends were cut back, 1 base at V and 5 bases at J, with 6 bases in the middle. This CDR3 region has 12 residues. Per germline, CDR1 LGHDT and CDR2 YNNKEL (reference sequence). CDR3 in DNA: TGTGCCAGCAGCCAAGTGGAGGACGAGCAGTACTTC. Translated: CASSQVEDEQYF.